This entry describes one TCR beta chain. Its antigen is currently unknown. One entry per CDR3 protein, called by TCRdb with MiXCR from the reads. The data show fewer than 650,000 distinct CDR3 sequences, 40% seen once. The record originates from a study of T cell repertoires in cytomegalovirus infection. Across the whole study: Public signatures in TCR beta pointed to CMV infection and matching HLA type.

Study-level results: HLA-C-restricted, CMV-specific TCR beta clonotypes were dominant ex vivo.

The starting material was cultured PBMCs, obtained from culture after CMV antigen stimulation. This clonotype was sampled from a human donor in good health (CMV status not recorded). Some clones in this sample may be carry-over from other donors' samples.

The CDR3 DNA follows: TGCAGTGCTATGTCTTGGGTAAATCAGCCCCAGCATTTT. It encodes CSAMSWVNQPQHF. J is TRBJ1-5 and V is TRBV20-1; D gene uncertain. Trimming took off 4 bases at V and 4 bases at J, with 11 bases between the two ends. The CDR3 sequence is 13 residues long. Germline CDR1 is DFQATT and CDR2 is SNEGSKA (reference sequence).